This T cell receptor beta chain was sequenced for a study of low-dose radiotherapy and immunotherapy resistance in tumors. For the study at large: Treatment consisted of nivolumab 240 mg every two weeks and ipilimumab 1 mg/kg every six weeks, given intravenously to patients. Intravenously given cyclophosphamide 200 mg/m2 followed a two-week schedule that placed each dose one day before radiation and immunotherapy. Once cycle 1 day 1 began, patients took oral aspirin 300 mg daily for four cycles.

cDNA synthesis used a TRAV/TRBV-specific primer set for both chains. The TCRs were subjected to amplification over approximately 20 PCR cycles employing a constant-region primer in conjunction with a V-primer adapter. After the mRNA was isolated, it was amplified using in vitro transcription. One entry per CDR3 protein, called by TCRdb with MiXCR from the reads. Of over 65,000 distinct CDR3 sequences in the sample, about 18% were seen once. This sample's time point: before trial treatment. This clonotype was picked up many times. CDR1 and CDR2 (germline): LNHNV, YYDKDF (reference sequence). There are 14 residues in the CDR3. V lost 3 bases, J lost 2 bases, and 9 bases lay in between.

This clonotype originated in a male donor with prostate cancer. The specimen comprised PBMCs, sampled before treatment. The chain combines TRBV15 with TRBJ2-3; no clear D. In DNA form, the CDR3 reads TGTGCCACCAGCAGCAGCTCGCACACAGATACGCAGTATTTT. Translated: CATSSSSHTDTQYF.